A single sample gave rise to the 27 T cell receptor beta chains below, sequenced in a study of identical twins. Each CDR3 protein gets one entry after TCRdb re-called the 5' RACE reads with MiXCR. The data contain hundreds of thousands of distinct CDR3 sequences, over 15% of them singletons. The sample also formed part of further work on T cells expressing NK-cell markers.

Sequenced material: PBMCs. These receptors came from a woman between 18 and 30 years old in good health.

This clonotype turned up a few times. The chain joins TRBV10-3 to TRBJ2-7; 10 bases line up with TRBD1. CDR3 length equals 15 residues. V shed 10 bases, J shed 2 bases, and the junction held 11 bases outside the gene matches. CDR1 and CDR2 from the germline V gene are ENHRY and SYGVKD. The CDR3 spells CATRTPGQGTYEQYF. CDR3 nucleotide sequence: TGTGCCACCCGGACGCCGGGACAGGGGACCTACGAGCAGTACTTC.

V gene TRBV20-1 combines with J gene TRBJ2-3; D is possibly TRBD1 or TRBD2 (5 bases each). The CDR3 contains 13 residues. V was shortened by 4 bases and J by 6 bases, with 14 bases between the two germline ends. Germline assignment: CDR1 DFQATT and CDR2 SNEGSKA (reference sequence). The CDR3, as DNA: TGCAGTGCTACGGGGCTACCCTATGATACGCAGTATTTT. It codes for CSATGLPYDTQYF.

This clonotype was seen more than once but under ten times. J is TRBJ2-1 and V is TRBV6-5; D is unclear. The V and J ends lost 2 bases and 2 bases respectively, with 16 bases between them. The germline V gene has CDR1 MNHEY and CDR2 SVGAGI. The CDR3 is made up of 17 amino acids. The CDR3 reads CASSYTAWGLPYNEQFF. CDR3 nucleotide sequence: TGTGCCAGCAGTTACACGGCTTGGGGATTACCCTACAATGAGCAGTTCTTC.

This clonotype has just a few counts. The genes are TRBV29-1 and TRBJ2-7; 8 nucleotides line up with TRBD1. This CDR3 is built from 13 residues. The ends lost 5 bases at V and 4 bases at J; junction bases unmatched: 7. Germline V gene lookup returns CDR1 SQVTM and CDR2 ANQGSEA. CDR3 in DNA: TGCAGCGTTTACGGACAGGGCGGGTACGAGCAGTACTTC. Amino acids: CSVYGQGGYEQYF.

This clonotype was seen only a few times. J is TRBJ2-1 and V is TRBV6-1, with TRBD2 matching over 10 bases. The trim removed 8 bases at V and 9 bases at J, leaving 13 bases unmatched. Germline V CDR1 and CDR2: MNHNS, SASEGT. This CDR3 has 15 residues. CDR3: CASGEPAGGPIEQFF. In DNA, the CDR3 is TGTGCCAGCGGCGAGCCAGCGGGAGGGCCCATTGAGCAGTTCTTC.

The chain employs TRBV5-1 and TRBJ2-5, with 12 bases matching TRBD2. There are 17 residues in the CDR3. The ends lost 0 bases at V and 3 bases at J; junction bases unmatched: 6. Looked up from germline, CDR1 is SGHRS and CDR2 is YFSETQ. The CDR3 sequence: CASSLAGGLAGKETQYF. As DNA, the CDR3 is TGCGCCAGCAGCTTGGCCGGTGGACTAGCGGGGAAAGAGACCCAGTACTTC.

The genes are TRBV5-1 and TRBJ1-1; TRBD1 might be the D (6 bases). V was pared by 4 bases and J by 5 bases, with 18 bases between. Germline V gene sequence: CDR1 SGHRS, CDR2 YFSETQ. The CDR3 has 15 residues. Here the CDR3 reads CASSLMPGGRTEAFF. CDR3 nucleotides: TGCGCCAGCAGCCTCATGCCCGGGGGGCGGACTGAAGCTTTCTTT.

The CDR3 loop reads CASIRDQQRQFF. The CDR3 nucleotides read TGTGCCAGCATTAGGGACCAACAACGGCAGTTCTTC. The rearrangement links TRBV12-3 or TRBV12-4 to TRBJ2-1; D possibly matches TRBD1 or TRBD2 (5 bases each). V lost 7 bases and J lost 12, with 16 bases in between. The CDR3 runs 12 residues.

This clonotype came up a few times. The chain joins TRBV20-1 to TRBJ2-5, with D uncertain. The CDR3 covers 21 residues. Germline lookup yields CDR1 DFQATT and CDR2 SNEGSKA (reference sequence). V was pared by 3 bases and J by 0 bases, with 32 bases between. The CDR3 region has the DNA TGCAGTGCTAGGTCGTCAAGCCTTACTTCCTTTGTGAACAAGTACCAAGAGACCCAGTACTTC. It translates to CSARSSSLTSFVNKYQETQYF.

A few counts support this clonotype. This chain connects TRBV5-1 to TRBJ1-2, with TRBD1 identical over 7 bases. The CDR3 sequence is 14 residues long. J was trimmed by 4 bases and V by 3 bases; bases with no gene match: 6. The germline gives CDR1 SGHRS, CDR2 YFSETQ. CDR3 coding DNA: TGCGCCAGCAGCTGGGGGGGACAGACCTATGGCTACACCTTC. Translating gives CASSWGGQTYGYTF.

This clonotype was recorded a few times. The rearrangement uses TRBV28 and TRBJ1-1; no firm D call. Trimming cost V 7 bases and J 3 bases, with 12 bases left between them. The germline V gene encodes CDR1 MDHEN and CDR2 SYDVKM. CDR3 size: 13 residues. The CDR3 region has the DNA TGTGCCAGCAACCCGGATCGATACACTGAAGCTTTCTTT. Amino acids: CASNPDRYTEAFF. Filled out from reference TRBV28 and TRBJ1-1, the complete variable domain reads DVKVTQSSRYLVKRTGEKVFLECVQDMDHENMFWYRQDPGLGLRLIYFSYDVKMKEKGDIPEGYSVSREKKERFSLILESASTNQTSMYLCASNPDRYTEAFFGQGTRLTVV.

CDR3 in DNA: TGTGCCAGCAGTTCACCGGCGGGAGCGGGTTTCAATGAGCAGTTCTTC. Translation gives CASSSPAGAGFNEQFF. The rearrangement links TRBV12-3 or TRBV12-4 to TRBJ2-1, with 7 bases fitting TRBD2. The CDR3 consists of 16 residues. J lost 6 bases, V lost 4 bases, and 12 bases had no gene match.

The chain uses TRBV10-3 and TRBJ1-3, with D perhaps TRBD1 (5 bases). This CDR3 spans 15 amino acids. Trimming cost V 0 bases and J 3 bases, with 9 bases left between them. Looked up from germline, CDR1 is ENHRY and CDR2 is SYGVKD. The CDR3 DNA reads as TGTGCCATCAGTGAGTCGGGCCAGGGTGGAAACACCATATATTTT. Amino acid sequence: CAISESGQGGNTIYF.

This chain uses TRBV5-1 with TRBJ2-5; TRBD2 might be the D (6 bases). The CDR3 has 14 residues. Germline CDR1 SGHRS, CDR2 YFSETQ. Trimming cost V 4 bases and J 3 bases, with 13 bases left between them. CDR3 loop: CASSPGGLKETQYF. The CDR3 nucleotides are TGCGCCAGCAGCCCTGGGGGACTCAAAGAGACCCAGTACTTC.

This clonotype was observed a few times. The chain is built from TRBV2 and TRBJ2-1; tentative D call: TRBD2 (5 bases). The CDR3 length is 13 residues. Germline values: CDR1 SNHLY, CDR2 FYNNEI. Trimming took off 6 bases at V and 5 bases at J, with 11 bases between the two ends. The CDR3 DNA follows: TGTGCCAGCAGGGGAGTACGCCACAATGAGCAGTTCTTC. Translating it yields CASRGVRHNEQFF.

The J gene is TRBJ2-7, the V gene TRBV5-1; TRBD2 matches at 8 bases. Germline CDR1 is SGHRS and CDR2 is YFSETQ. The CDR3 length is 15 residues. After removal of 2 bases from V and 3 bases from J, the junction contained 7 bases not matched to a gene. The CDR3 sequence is CASSLGGRTRYEQYF. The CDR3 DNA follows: TGCGCCAGCAGCTTAGGCGGGAGGACCCGCTACGAGCAGTACTTC.

This CDR3 reads CASRRPPGDPSLGEQFF. The CDR3 DNA reads TGTGCCAGCAGACGCCCACCCGGGGACCCTTCTCTTGGTGAGCAGTTCTTC. This chain connects TRBV6-1 to TRBJ2-1; D possibly matches TRBD1 or TRBD2 (5 bases each). Trimming removed 6 bases at V and 9 bases at J, with 27 bases between. This CDR3 contains 17 residues. Germline-derived CDR1 and CDR2 are MNHNS and SASEGT.

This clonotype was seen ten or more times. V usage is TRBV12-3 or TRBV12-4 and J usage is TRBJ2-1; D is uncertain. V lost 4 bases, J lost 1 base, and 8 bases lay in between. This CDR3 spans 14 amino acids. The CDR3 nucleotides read TGTGCCAGCAGTTCGGCAAATTCCTACAATGAGCAGTTCTTC. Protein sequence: CASSSANSYNEQFF.

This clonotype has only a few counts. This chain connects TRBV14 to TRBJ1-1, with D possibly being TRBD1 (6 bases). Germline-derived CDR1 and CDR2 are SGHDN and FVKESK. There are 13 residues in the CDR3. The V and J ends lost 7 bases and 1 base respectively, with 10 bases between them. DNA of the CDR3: TGTGCCAGCACCGGACAGCCGAACACTGAAGCTTTCTTT. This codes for CASTGQPNTEAFF.

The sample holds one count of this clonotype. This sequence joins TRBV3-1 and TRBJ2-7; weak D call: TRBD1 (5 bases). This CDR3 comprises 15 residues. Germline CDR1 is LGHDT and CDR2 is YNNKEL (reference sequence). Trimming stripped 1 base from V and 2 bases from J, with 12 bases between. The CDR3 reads CASSQGAGPTYEQYF. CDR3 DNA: TGTGCCAGCAGCCAAGGGGCAGGGCCTACCTACGAGCAGTACTTC.

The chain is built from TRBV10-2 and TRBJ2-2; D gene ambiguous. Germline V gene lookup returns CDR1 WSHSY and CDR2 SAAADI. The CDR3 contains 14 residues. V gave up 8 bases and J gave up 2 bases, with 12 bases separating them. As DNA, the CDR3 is TGCGCCAGCGGAGAGGCAGATAACACCGGGGAGCTGTTTTTT. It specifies CASGEADNTGELFF.

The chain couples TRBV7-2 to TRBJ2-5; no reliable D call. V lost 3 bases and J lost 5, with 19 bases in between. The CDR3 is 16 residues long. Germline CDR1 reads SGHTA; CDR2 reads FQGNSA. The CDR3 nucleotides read TGTGCCAGCAGCTTTGGCTGGTCGGTCCCAAAGGAGACCCAGTACTTC. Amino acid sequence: CASSFGWSVPKETQYF.

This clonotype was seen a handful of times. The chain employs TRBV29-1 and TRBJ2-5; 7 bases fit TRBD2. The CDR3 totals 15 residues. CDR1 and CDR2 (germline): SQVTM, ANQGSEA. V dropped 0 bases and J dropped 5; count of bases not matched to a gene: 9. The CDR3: CSVEDLGRGRETQYF. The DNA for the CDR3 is TGCAGCGTTGAAGATCTTGGGAGGGGTCGGGAGACCCAGTACTTC.

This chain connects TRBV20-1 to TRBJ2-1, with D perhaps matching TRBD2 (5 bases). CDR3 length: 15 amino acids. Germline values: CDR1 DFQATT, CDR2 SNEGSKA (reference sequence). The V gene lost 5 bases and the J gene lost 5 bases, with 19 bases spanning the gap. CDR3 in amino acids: CSAPLASGVNNEQFF. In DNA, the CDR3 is TGCAGTGCTCCCCTCGCGAGCGGCGTAAACAATGAGCAGTTCTTC.

The CDR3 bases are TGTGCCAGCAGATTAAATCAGGGGAACACTGAAGCTTTCTTT. Translated, it gives CASRLNQGNTEAFF. The chain carries TRBV7-9 and TRBJ1-1; possible D gene TRBD1, 5 bases. Germline CDR1 is SEHNR and CDR2 is FQNEAQ (reference sequence). This CDR3 is built from 14 residues. The V and J ends lost 6 bases and 1 base respectively, with 12 bases between them.

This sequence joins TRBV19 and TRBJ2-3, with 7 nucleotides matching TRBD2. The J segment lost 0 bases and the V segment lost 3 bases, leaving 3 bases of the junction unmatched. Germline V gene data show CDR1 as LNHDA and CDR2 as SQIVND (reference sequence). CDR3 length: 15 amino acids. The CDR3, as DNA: TGTGCCAGTAGTATGGCGGGAGTTAGCACAGATACGCAGTATTTT. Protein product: CASSMAGVSTDTQYF.

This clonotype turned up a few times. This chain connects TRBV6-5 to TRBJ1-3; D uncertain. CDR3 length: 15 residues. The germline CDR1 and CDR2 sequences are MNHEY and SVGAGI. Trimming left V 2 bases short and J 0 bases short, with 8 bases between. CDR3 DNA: TGTGCCAGCAGTTACGGGCTCTCCTCTGGAAACACCATATATTTT. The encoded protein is CASSYGLSSGNTIYF.